This TCR beta chain was captured by sequencing in a study of T cell changes during pregnancy in multiple sclerosis. Germline CDR1 SGHTA, CDR2 FQGNSA. The CDR3 is 15 amino acids. V lost 4 bases, J lost 1 base, and 12 bases lay in between. A note on this clone: Different DNA sequences within this sample yield the same CDR3.

The method was immunoSEQ multiplex PCR; TCRdb's version includes in-frame clones alone and lacks a portion of them. In the table there are some 71,000 clones, about 91% of which are singletons. The source is a female donor with multiple sclerosis, enrolled in a pregnancy study. The source material was peripheral blood, sampled after pregnancy. The chain uses TRBV7-2 and TRBJ2-3, with D tentatively TRBD2 (6 bases). This CDR3 is CASSSTGVGTDTQYF. The CDR3 DNA is TGTGCCAGCAGCTCCACGGGAGTCGGCACAGATACGCAGTATTTT.